A selection of T cell receptor beta chains follows, all from one sample in a study of OX40 agonist ivuxolimab in advanced cancers. Here immunoSEQ multiplex PCR was the method, and the copy in TCRdb shows in-frame clones only, minus some. The table includes tens of thousands of clones, 70% to 90% detected once. The sequenced sample was CD4+ or CD8+ T cells sorted from blood, obtained in a trial of the OX40 agonist ivuxolimab. The receptors stem from an adult with an advanced solid tumor such as melanoma, head and neck, liver or kidney cancer. The CDR3 runs from the conserved cysteine through the conserved F or W. The order of the fields is V gene, clone size, D gene, J gene, CDR3 DNA, CDR3 protein. A D gene is named only where the DNA matches it firmly. Rows may omit the clone size; those that give it use once, few, many or a size class.

>TRBV25-1|few|-|TRBJ2-3
TGTGCCAGCAGGGCTATAGATACGCAGTATTTT
CASRAIDTQYF
>TRBV15|few|-|TRBJ2-5
TGTGCCACCAGGGCGTCTCAAGAGACCCAGTACTTC
CATRASQETQYF
>TRBV6-6|-|-|TRBJ1-5
TGTGCCAGCAGTTACTCCGGTCAGCCCCAGCATTTT
CASSYSGQPQHF
>TRBV6-5|-|TRBD1|TRBJ1-6
TGTGCCAGCAGTCAGGACAGGGGTAGTAGTTCACCCCTCCACTTT
CASSQDRGSSSPLHF
>TRBV28|once|TRBD1|TRBJ1-3
TGTGCCAGCAGTTTTCATTCAGGGGGATCTGGAAACACCATATATTTT
CASSFHSGGSGNTIYF
>TRBV6-1|-|TRBD2|TRBJ2-3
TGTGCCAGCAGTGAAGCGGGGGGGTCAGATACGCAGTATTTT
CASSEAGGSDTQYF
>TRBV7-9|-|TRBD1|TRBJ1-4
TGTGCCAGCAGCCCCGGGACAGCAACTAATGAAAAACTGTTTTTT
CASSPGTATNEKLFF
>TRBV7-8|-|TRBD1|TRBJ2-7
TGTGCCAGCAGAGTGGACAGGGCCGGCGAGCAGTACTTC
CASRVDRAGEQYF
>TRBV19|-|TRBD1|TRBJ2-5
TGTGCCAGTAGTCCCAGAGGGACAGCCGGCGGTGGAGAGACCCAGTACTTC
CASSPRGTAGGGETQYF
>TRBV5-4|-|TRBD1|TRBJ2-5
TGTGCCAGCAGACGGCCGGGACAGGGGGGGGAGACCCAGTACTTC
CASRRPGQGGETQYF
>TRBV10-2|-|-|TRBJ2-5
TGCGCCAGCAGTGAGTCGGGCAGGGCAGAGACCCAGTACTTC
CASSESGRAETQYF
>TRBV11-2|-|-|TRBJ1-1
TGTGCCAGCAGCTTAGGGCCTGAAGCTTTCTTT
CASSLGPEAFF
>TRBV6-1|-|TRBD1|TRBJ2-1
TGTGCCAGCAGTGACTCTCACAGGGGGATCCATGAGCAGTTCTTC
CASSDSHRGIHEQFF
>TRBV15|many|-|TRBJ1-1
TGTGCCACGAAGGAGGGGATGAACACTGAAGCTTTCTTT
CATKEGMNTEAFF
>TRBV6-1|-|-|TRBJ1-2
TGTGCCAGCAGTGCCGAGGGGGGGATCTATGGCTACACCTTC
CASSAEGGIYGYTF
>TRBV15|many|-|TRBJ1-1
TGTGCCACCAGCAGAGGGCATAATCTTGAAGCTTTCTTT
CATSRGHNLEAFF
>TRBV5-1|-|TRBD2|TRBJ2-3
TGCGCCAGCAGCTTGACTAGCGGGGGCACAGATACGCAGTATTTT
CASSLTSGGTDTQYF
>TRBV5-6|once|-|TRBJ2-7
TGTGCCAGCAACCACAGACAGGCCTACGAGCAGTACTTC
CASNHRQAYEQYF
>TRBV29-1|-|-|TRBJ1-2
TGCAGCGTTGAAGTCAGACTAGGCTACACCTTC
CSVEVRLGYTF
>TRBV4-1|-|-|TRBJ2-3
TGCGCCAGCAGCCGGCAGGGGGAGGCAGATACGCAGTATTTT
CASSRQGEADTQYF
>TRBV19|-|-|TRBJ1-5
TGTGCCAGTAGTTTCTCTACAGAGAGCAATCAGCCCCAGCATTTT
CASSFSTESNQPQHF
>TRBV5-1|-|-|TRBJ2-7
TGCGCCAGCAGCCTGACCGGGACTGGGTTATACGAGCAGTACTTC
CASSLTGTGLYEQYF